This record concerns one T cell receptor (beta chain) sequence. This sample stems from a study of T cell changes during pregnancy in multiple sclerosis. Clones were sequenced by immunoSEQ multiplex PCR, and TCRdb holds only the in-frame ones, with some missing. Of tens of thousands of clones in the sample, approximately 91% were seen once. V dropped 3 bases and J dropped 9 bases, with 13 bases sitting between them. The CDR3 consists of 12 residues. The germline V gene has CDR1 GTSNPN and CDR2 SVGIG (reference sequence). This clonotype originated in a female donor with multiple sclerosis, enrolled in a pregnancy study. This chain links TRBV30 with TRBJ2-3, with D possibly matching TRBD2 (6 bases). The source was CD4+ T cells from peripheral blood mononuclear cells, collected in the second trimester of pregnancy. The DNA for the CDR3 is TGTGCCTGGAGCCAACTAGCTTCGACGCAGTATTTT. This codes for CAWSQLASTQYF. The full variable domain, in which reference TRBV30 and TRBJ2-3 provide the parts outside the CDR3, is SQTIHQWPATLVQPVGSPLSLECTVEGTSNPNLYWYRQAAGRGLQLLFYSVGIGQISSEVPQNLSASRPQDRQFILSSKKLLLSDSGFYLCAWSQLASTQYFGPGTRLTVL.